The entry below describes one TCR beta chain. No cognate antigen has been identified for it. Per-base qualities were not stored, and no clone one base away is much larger. Genomic DNA was isolated from the sorted cells so that the TCRbeta CDR3 region could be sequenced. The immunoSEQ Assay was used to sequence the TCRbeta CDR3 regions. TCRdb provides this immuneACCESS table in a form limited to in-frame rearrangements. Some clones are lacking; in checked studies, under half of them reflect an unresolved V gene, and why the rest are absent is not known. This sample is represented by roughly 71,000 clones; approximately 91% of them were singletons. The ten top clones hold approximately 15% of the sample. The entry originates in a study of OX40 agonist ivuxolimab in advanced cancers. Background for the entire study: The costimulatory receptor OX40 (CD134) was targeted by ivuxolimab, a fully human IgG2 agonistic monoclonal antibody. Peripheral TCRbeta sequencing aimed to test whether ivuxolimab altered TCR sequence diversity and caused clonal T-cell expansion. Three dose-escalation patients achieved partial responses, one with hepatocellular carcinoma and two with cutaneous melanoma. Of the roughly 50 dose-escalation patients, hepatocellular carcinoma was present in roughly 19, melanoma in some 15, renal cell carcinoma in 9 and head and neck cancer in 9. Intravenous ivuxolimab was administered to patients every 2 weeks at six dose levels: 0.01, 0.1, 0.3, 1.5, 3 and 10 mg/kg. The dose-escalation cohort was 82.7% male with a mean age of about 58 years, ranging from about 23 to 85. The paper reports the monotherapy dose-escalation portion (N of about 54 patients) of the phase I ivuxolimab trial. Patients were allowed to have had prior anti-PD-1, anti-PD-L1 or anti-CTLA-4 therapy, and around 40% of the dose-escalation patients had previously received checkpoint inhibitors.

The trial excluded patients who had a history of autoimmune disease or who were on systemic immunosuppression. Peripheral blood for TCR sequencing was collected from all dose cohorts at baseline, on cycle 4 day 1, and on cycle 7 day 1. Samples were obtained from an open-label, multicenter, first-in-human phase I dose-escalation trial of ivuxolimab. Adults with locally advanced or metastatic head and neck squamous cell, hepatocellular, melanoma or renal cell carcinoma were enrolled in the trial. CD4+ and CD8+ T cells were sorted separately from peripheral blood before TCR sequencing. The research as a whole found: In partial responders in the 0.1-3.0 mg/kg groups, normalized peripheral clonal expansion was found to be among the lowest, especially among CD8+ T cells. Low levels of normalized T-cell clonal expansion were also seen in some patients who did not respond. The antigen specificity of the clonally expanded peripheral T cells was not determined. After ivuxolimab, expanded clones were on average more numerous among CD8+ T cells than among CD4+ T cells. At doses from 0.1 to 3.0 mg/kg, clonal expansion was seen in both CD4+ and CD8+ blood T cells between baseline and week 6.

From V the trimming removes 6 bases and from J it removes 7 bases, while the gene matches leave 12 bases of the junction unaccounted for. The CDR3 holds 16 amino acids from the cysteine to the phenylalanine. Of the read, only the CDR3 DNA is kept; its 48 bases are in frame from base 1. CDR1 and CDR2, looked up from the germline V gene, are SGHTA and FQGNSA. This sequence was found in an adult with an advanced solid tumor such as melanoma, head and neck, liver or kidney cancer. The specimen was CD4+ or CD8+ T cells sorted from blood, collected in a trial of the OX40 agonist ivuxolimab. This chain is built from TRBV7-2 and TRBJ2-7; the central 13 bases match TRBD2. The DNA sequence reads TGTGCCAGCAGTTTAAACCCGGGACTAGCGGGAATGGAGCAGTACTTC. Its protein is CASSLNPGLAGMEQYF. Beyond the CDR3, the reference TRBV7-2 and TRBJ2-7 genes provide the residues; the full variable domain reads: GAGVSQSPSNKVTEKGKDVELRCDPISGHTALYWYRQSLGQGLEFLIYFQGNSAPDKSGLPSDRFSAERTGGSVSTLTIQRTQQEDSAVYLCASSLNPGLAGMEQYFGPGTRLTVT.